This is a list of T cell receptor beta chains from one sample in a study of technical replicates of blood from a few donors. Assay: immunoSEQ multiplex PCR; the TCRdb copy retains only in-frame clones and omits some. Of approximately 73,000 clones in the sample, roughly 90% are singletons; the top ten hold under 0.55%. Sequenced sample: T cells isolated from PBMCs. The source is a human donor in good health. Both conserved end residues are part of each CDR3. A D gene is named only where the DNA matches it firmly. Some rows have no size entry. The others give once, few or many, or a class for an expanded clone.

J gene | D gene | clone size | V gene | CDR3 protein | CDR3 DNA
TRBJ1-3 | . | . | TRBV5-5 | CASSLGGRESGNTIYF | TGTGCCAGCAGCTTGGGAGGCAGGGAATCAGGAAACACCATATATTTT
TRBJ2-1 | TRBD1 | once | TRBV23-1 | CASAGTGNYNEQFF | TGCGCCAGCGCCGGGACAGGGAACTACAATGAGCAGTTCTTC
TRBJ1-1 | . | . | TRBV9 | CASSAERTENTEAFF | TGTGCCAGCAGCGCCGAAAGGACAGAGAACACTGAAGCTTTCTTT
TRBJ2-2 | TRBD2 | few | TRBV7-3 | CASSLGLAGASGELFF | TGTGCCAGCAGCTTAGGGCTAGCGGGAGCGTCAGGGGAGCTGTTTTTT
TRBJ2-7 | . | . | TRBV29-1 | CSVIEQNQEQYF | TGCAGCGTTATTGAACAGAATCAGGAGCAGTACTTC
TRBJ2-5 | TRBD2 | once | TRBV10-3 | CAISEMMTSGEETQYF | TGTGCCATCAGTGAGATGATGACTAGCGGGGAAGAGACCCAGTACTTC
TRBJ2-1 | TRBD2 | . | TRBV7-3 | CASSLNLADYNEQFF | TGTGCCAGCAGCTTAAACCTAGCGGATTACAATGAGCAGTTCTTC
TRBJ1-1 | . | . | TRBV7-3 | CASSLGGDIMNTEAFF | TGTGCCAGCAGCTTAGGGGGGGATATAATGAACACTGAAGCTTTCTTT
TRBJ2-1 | TRBD2 | . | TRBV4-3 | CASSQGTSGYNEQFF | TGCGCCAGCAGCCAAGGGACTAGCGGATACAATGAGCAGTTCTTC
TRBJ2-1 | TRBD2 | . | TRBV10-2 | CASRQAGGPYEQFF | TGCGCCAGCAGGCAAGCGGGAGGGCCCTATGAGCAGTTCTTC
TRBJ2-6 | . | . | TRBV29-1 | CSAILLSGANVLTF | TGCAGCGCCATACTGCTCTCTGGGGCCAACGTCCTGACTTTC
TRBJ2-7 | TRBD2 | once | TRBV30 | CAWSSGLVGYEQYF | TGTGCCTGGTCGTCGGGACTAGTAGGCTACGAGCAGTACTTC
TRBJ2-1 | . | . | TRBV11-3 | CASSSWGSGSSYNEQFF | TGTGCCAGCAGCTCGTGGGGAAGCGGAAGCTCCTACAATGAGCAGTTCTTC
TRBJ1-1 | . | . | TRBV25-1 | CASGQGYTEAFF | TGTGCCAGCGGTCAGGGTTACACTGAAGCTTTCTTT
TRBJ2-5 | TRBD2 | . | TRBV2 | CASSILGGLAGVGLETQYF | TGTGCCAGCAGTATACTTGGCGGGCTAGCGGGAGTAGGGTTAGAGACCCAGTACTTC
TRBJ2-1 | TRBD1 | . | TRBV4-3 | CASSQELYYGQDQPTQFF | TGCGCCAGCAGCCAAGAACTTTATTATGGACAGGATCAACCTACTCAGTTCTTC
TRBJ2-4 | . | . | TRBV14 | CASMFGSGDIQYF | TGTGCCAGCATGTTCGGGAGTGGCGACATTCAGTACTTC
TRBJ1-1 | TRBD1 | . | TRBV4-2 | CASRSRQGQDFF | TGTGCCAGCAGGAGTAGACAGGGTCAGGATTTCTTT
TRBJ1-1 | . | . | TRBV18 | CASSPPTGLEDTEAFF | TGTGCCAGCTCACCACCTACGGGTCTGGAGGACACTGAAGCTTTCTTT
TRBJ2-1 | TRBD2 | . | TRBV11-3 | CASSFTPGGGEQFF | TGTGCCAGCAGCTTCACTCCGGGAGGGGGTGAGCAGTTCTTC
TRBJ2-1 | TRBD2 | . | TRBV5-1 | CASSLATGGGEQFF | TGCGCCAGCAGCTTGGCTACGGGAGGTGGTGAGCAGTTCTTC
TRBJ1-1 | . | . | TRBV4-1 | CASSQEPGLNTEAFF | TGCGCCAGCAGCCAAGAACCAGGGTTGAACACTGAAGCTTTCTTT
TRBJ1-4 | . | . | TRBV9 | CASSVEGEGEKLFF | TGTGCCAGCAGCGTAGAAGGGGAGGGTGAAAAACTGTTTTTT
TRBJ2-7 | TRBD2 | once | TRBV2 | CASSDLRREDSYEQYF | TGTGCCAGCAGTGATCTAAGGCGGGAGGATTCCTACGAGCAGTACTTC